The T cell receptor beta chain described here comes from a study of identical twins. Turning to this clonotype: What it recognizes is unknown.

Study findings and constraints: Its conclusions, products of cross-sectional statistical analysis, did not come from following the same donors. For out-of-frame alpha sequences shared by twins, low generation probability was in excess. Models predicted less out-of-frame TCR alpha sharing in monozygotic twins than was found.

Losses at the gene ends were 5 bases for V and 6 bases for J; bases not matched to a gene: 14. The CDR3 loop spans 18 amino acids. Unique molecular identifiers were present on the cDNA, which also gained a universal primer site by template switching. TCRdb re-called the 5' RACE reads through MiXCR, storing one row per CDR3 protein. This table has approximately 260,000 distinct CDR3 sequences, more than 12% appearing once. The sequencing input was memory (CD45RO+) T cells sorted from blood. V is TRBV12-3 or TRBV12-4 and J is TRBJ2-3, with 13 bases aligning to TRBD2. The receptor was derived from a woman aged 18-29 years in good health. The DNA for the CDR3 is TGTGCCAGCAGTGGACTAGCGGGGGATCGTAAAACGGTGGATACGCAGTATTTT. Its protein is CASSGLAGDRKTVDTQYF.